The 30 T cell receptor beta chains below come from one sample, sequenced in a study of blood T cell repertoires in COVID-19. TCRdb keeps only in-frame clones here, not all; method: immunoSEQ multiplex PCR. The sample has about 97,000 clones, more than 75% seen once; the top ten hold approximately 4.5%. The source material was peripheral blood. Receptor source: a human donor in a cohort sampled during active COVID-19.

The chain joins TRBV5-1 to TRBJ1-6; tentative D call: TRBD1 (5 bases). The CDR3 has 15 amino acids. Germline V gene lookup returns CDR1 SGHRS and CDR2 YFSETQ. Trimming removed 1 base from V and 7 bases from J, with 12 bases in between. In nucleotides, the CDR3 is TGCGCCAGCAGCTTGAGGGGTGACGAGAATTCACCCCTCCACTTT. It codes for CASSLRGDENSPLHF.

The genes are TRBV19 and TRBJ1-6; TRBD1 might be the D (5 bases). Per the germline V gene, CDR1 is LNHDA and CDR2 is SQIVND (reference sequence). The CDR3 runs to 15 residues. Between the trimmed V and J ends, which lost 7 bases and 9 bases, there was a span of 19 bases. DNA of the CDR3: TGTGCCAGTAAATCGTGGGGAGCCGGGGGTTCACCCCTCCACTTT. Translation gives CASKSWGAGGSPLHF.

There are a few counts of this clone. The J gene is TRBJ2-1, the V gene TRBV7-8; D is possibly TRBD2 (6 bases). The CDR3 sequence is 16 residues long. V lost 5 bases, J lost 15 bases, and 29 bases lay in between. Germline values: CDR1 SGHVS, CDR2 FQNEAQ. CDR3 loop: CASSPAGTVSGSRRFF. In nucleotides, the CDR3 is TGTGCCAGCAGCCCTGCGGGGACGGTCTCGGGTTCTCGCAGGTTCTTC.

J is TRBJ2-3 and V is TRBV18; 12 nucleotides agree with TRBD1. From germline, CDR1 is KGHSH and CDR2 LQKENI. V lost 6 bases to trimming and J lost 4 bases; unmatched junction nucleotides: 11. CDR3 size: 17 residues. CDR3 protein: CASSPGTGGAWADTQYF. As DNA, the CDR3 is TGTGCCAGCTCCCCCGGGACAGGGGGCGCCTGGGCAGATACGCAGTATTTT.

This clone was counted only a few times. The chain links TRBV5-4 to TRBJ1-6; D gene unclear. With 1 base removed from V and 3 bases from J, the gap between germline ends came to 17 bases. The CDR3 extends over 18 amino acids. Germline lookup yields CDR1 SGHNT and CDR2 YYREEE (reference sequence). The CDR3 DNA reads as TGTGCCAGCAGCTTGTCGTTGGGCAGCATGAACTATAATTCACCCCTCCACTTT. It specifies CASSLSLGSMNYNSPLHF.

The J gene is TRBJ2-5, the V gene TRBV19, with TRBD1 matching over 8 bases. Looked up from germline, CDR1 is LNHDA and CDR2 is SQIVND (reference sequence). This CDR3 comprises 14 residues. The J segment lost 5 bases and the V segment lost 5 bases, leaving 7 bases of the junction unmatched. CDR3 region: CASSSQGVGETQYF. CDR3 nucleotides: TGTGCCAGTAGTTCACAGGGGGTGGGGGAGACCCAGTACTTC. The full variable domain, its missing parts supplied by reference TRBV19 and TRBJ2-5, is DGGITQSPKYLFRKEGQNVTLSCEQNLNHDAMYWYRQDPGQGLRLIYYSQIVNDFQKGDIAEGYSVSREKKESFPLTVTSAQKNPTAFYLCASSSQGVGETQYFGPGTRLLVL.

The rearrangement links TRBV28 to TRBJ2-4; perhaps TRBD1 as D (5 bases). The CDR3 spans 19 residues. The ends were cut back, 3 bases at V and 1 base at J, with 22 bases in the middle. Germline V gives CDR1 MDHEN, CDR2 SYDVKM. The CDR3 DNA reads TGTGCCAGCAGTTTTGGTTACGGTTTAGGGGTGGGTGCCAAAAACATTCAGTACTTC. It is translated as CASSFGYGLGVGAKNIQYF.

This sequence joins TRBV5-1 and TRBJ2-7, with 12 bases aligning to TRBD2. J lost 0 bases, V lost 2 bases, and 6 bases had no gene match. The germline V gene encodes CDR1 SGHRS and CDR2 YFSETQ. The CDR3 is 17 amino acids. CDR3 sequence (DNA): TGCGCCAGCAGCTTAACTAGCGGGGGGCTGAGCTCCTACGAGCAGTACTTC. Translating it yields CASSLTSGGLSSYEQYF.

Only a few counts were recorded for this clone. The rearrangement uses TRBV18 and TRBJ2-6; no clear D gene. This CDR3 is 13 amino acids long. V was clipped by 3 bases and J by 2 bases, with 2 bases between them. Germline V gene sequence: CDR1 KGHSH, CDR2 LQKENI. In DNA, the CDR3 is TGTGCCAGCTCACCCGCTGGGGCCAACGTCCTGACTTTC. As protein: CASSPAGANVLTF.

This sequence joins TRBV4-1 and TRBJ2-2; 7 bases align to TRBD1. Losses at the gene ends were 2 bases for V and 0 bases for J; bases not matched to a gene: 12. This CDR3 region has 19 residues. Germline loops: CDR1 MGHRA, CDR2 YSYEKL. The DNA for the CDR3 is TGCGCCAGCAGCCAATTAAAGACAAGGGGGCAAGCGAACACCGGGGAGCTGTTTTTT. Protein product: CASSQLKTRGQANTGELFF.

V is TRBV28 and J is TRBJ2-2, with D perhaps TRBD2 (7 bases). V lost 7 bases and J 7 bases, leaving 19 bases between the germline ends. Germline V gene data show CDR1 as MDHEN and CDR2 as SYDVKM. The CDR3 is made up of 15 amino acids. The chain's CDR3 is CASTRGGARGGELFF. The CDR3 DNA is TGTGCCAGCACTAGGGGGGGCGCCAGGGGCGGGGAGCTGTTTTTT.

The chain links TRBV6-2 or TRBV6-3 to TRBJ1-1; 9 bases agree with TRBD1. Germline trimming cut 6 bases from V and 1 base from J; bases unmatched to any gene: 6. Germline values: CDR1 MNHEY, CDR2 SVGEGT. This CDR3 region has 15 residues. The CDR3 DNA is TGTGCCAGCAGCCGGGACAGGGTCCCGAACACTGAAGCTTTCTTT. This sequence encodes CASSRDRVPNTEAFF.

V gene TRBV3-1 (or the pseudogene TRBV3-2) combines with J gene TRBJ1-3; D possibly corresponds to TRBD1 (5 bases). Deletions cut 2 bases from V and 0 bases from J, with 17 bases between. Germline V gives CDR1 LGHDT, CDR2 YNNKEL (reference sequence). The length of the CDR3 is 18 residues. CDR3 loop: CASSQMITGPASGNTIYF. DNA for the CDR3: TGTGCCAGCAGCCAAATGATAACAGGACCCGCCTCTGGAAACACCATATATTTT.

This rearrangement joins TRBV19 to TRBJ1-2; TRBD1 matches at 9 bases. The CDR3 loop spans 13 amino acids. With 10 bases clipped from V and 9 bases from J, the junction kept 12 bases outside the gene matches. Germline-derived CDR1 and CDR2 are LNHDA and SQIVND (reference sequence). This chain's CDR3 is CATTPGTGFRYTF. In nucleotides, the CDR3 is TGTGCCACCACTCCCGGGACAGGGTTTCGCTACACCTTC.

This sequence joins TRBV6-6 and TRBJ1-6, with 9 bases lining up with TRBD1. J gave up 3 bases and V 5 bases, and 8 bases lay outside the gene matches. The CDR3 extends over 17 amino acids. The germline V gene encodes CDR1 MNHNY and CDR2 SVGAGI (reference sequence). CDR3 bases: TGTGCCAGCAGTCTCACAGGGGGCGGACACTATAATTCACCCCTCCACTTT. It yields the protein CASSLTGGGHYNSPLHF.

The CDR3: CASSATTGGGGYTF. CDR3 DNA sequence: TGTGCCAGCAGCGCGACGACAGGGGGCGGGGGCTACACCTTC. The chain links TRBV9 to TRBJ1-2, with 10 bases matching TRBD1. The CDR3 is 14 residues long. V lost 3 bases and J lost 8; bases outside the gene matches: 7. Germline V gives CDR1 SGDLS, CDR2 YYNGEE.

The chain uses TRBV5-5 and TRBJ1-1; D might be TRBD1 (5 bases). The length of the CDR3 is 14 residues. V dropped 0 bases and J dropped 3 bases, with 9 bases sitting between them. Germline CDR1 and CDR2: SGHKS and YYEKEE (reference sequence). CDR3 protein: CASSLDRWDTEAFF. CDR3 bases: TGTGCCAGCAGCTTGGACAGGTGGGACACTGAAGCTTTCTTT.

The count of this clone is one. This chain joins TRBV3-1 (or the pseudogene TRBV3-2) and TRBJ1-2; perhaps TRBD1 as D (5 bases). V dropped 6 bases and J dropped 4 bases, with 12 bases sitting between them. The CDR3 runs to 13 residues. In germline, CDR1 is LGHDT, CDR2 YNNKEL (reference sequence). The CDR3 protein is CASSPRASYGYTF. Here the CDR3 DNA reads TGTGCCAGCAGTCCCAGGGCTAGCTATGGCTACACCTTC.

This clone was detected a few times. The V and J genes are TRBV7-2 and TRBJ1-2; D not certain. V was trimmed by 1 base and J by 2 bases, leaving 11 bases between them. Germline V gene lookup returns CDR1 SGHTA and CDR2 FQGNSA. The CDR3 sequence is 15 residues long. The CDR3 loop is CASSLDSTRNYGYTF. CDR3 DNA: TGTGCCAGCAGCTTAGATTCTACGCGAAACTATGGCTACACCTTC.

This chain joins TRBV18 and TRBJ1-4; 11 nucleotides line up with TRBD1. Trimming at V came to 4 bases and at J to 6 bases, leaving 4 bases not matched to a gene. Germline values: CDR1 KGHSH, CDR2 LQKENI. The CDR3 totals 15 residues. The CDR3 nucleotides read TGTGCCAGCTCACGGACAGGGGGCAGTTATGAAAAACTGTTTTTT. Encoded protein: CASSRTGGSYEKLFF.

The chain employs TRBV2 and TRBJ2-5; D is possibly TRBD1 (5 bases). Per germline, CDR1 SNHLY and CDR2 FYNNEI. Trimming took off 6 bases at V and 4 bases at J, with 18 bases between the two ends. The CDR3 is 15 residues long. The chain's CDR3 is CASRTTGARAETQYF. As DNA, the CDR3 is TGTGCCAGCAGGACAACAGGCGCCCGGGCAGAGACCCAGTACTTC.

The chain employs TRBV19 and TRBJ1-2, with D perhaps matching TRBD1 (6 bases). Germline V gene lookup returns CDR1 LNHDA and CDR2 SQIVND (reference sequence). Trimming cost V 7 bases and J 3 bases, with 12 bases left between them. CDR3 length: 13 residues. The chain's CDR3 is CASILGGDYGYTF. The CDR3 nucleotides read TGTGCCAGTATACTAGGGGGGGACTATGGCTACACCTTC.

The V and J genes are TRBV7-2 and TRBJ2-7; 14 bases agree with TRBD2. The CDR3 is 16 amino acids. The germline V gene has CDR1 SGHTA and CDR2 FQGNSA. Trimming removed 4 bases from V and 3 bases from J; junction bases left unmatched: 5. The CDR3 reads CASSSGLAGVVYEQYF. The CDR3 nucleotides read TGTGCCAGCAGCTCGGGACTAGCGGGGGTTGTCTACGAGCAGTACTTC. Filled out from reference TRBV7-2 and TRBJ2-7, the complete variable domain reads GAGVSQSPSNKVTEKGKDVELRCDPISGHTALYWYRQSLGQGLEFLIYFQGNSAPDKSGLPSDRFSAERTGGSVSTLTIQRTQQEDSAVYLCASSSGLAGVVYEQYFGPGTRLTVT.

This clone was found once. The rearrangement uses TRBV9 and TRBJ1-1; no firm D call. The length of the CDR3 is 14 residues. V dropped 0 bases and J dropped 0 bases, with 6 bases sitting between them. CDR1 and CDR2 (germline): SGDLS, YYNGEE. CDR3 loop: CASSVGSLNTEAFF. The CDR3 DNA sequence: TGTGCCAGCAGCGTAGGGAGTTTGAACACTGAAGCTTTCTTT.

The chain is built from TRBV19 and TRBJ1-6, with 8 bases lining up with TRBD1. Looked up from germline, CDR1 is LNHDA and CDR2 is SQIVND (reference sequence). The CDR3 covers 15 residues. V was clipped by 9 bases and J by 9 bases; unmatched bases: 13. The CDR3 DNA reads TGTGCCAGCCAAAGGGCGGACAGGGTGACTTCACCCCTCCACTTT. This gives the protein CASQRADRVTSPLHF.

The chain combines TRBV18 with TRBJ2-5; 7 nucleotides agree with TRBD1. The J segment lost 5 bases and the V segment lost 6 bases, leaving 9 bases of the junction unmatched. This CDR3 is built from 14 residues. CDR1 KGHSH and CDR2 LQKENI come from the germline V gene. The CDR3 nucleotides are TGTGCCAGCTCCCCCACAGGGGTTGGGGAGACCCAGTACTTC. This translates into CASSPTGVGETQYF.

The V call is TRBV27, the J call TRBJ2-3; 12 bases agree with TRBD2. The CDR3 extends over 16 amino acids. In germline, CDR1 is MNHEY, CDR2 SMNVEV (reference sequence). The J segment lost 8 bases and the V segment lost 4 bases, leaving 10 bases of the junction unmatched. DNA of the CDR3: TGTGCCAGCAGTTCCCAACTAGCGGGGGGCGGGGGTACGCAGTATTTT. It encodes CASSSQLAGGGGTQYF.

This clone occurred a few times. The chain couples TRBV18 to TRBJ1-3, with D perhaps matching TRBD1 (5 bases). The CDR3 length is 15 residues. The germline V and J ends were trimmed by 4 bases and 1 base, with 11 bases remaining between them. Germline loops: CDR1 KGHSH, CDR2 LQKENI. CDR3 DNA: TGTGCCAGCTCACAATTAGGGGAATCTGGAAACACCATATATTTT. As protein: CASSQLGESGNTIYF.

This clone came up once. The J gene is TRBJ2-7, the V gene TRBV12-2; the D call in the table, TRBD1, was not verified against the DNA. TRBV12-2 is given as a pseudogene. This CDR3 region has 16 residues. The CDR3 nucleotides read TGTGCAAGTCGCTTCCCCCAACAGTGGAATCTCCCCGAGCAGTACTTC. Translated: CASRFPQQWNLPEQYF.

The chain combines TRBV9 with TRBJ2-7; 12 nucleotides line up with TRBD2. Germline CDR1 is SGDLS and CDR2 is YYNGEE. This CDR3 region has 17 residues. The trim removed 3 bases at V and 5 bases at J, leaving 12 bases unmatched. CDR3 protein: CASSEGLAGGLMNEQYF. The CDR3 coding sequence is TGTGCCAGCAGCGAGGGGCTAGCGGGGGGGCTTATGAACGAGCAGTACTTC.